The source of this T cell receptor (beta chain) is a study of Graves' ophthalmopathy and Graves' hyperthyroidism. Transcripts of RNA were the source for amplifying TCR beta CDR3 regions. The first-round RT-PCR employed HTBI primers together with the Qiagen OneStep RT-PCR kit. A multiplex PCR was then performed as the second round. TCRdb called the multiplex PCR reads again in MiXCR, with one record for every CDR3 protein. The sample includes 350,000 to 450,000 distinct CDR3 sequences, around 21% seen only once; the top ten take around 3.2%. The V gene's germline CDR1 is MGHRA and CDR2 YSYEKL. The CDR3 has 17 residues. The junction had 11 bases not matched to a gene; V was cut back by 3 bases and J by 4 bases.

The receptor was derived from a woman under 30 with stable Graves' hyperthyroidism. V usage is TRBV4-1 and J usage is TRBJ2-5; 10 bases map to TRBD2. The sample was peripheral blood. For the CDR3, the DNA is TGCGCCAGCAGCCACCGCCTAGCGGGAGTTCGGGTAGAGACCCAGTACTTC. As protein: CASSHRLAGVRVETQYF.